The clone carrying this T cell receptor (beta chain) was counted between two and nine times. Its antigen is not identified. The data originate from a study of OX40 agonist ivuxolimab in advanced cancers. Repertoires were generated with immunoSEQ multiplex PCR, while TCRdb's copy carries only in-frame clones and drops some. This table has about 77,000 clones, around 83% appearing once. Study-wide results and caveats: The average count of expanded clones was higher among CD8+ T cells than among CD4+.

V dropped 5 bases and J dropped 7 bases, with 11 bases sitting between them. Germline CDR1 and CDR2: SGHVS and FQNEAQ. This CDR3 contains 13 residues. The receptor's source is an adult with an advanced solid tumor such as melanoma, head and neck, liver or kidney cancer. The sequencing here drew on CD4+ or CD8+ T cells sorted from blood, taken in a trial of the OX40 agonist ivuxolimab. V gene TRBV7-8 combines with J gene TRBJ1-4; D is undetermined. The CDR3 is CASSPGRGEKLFF. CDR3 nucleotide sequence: TGTGCCAGCAGCCCGGGCCGGGGTGAAAAACTGTTTTTT.